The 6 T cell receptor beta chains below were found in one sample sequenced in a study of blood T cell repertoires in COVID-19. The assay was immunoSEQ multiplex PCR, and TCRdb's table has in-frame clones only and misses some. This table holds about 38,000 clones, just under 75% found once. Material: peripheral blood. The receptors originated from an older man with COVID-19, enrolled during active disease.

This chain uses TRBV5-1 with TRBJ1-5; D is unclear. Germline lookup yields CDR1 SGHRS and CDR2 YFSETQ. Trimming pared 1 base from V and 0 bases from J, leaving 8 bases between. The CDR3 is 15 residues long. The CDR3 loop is CASSLTPYSNQPQHF. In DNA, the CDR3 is TGCGCCAGCAGCTTGACACCGTATAGCAATCAGCCCCAGCATTTT.

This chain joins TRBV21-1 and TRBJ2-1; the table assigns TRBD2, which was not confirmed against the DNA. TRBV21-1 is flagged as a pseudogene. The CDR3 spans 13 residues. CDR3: CASSKAWSREQFF. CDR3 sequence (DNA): TGTGCCAGCAGCAAAGCTTGGAGTAGGGAGCAGTTCTTC.

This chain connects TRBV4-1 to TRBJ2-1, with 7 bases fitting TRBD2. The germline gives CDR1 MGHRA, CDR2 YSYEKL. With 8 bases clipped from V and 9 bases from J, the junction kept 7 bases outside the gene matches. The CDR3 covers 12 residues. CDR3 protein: CASGLGGFEQFF. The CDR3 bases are TGCGCCAGCGGATTGGGAGGGTTTGAGCAGTTCTTC.

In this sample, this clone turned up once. CDR3 in amino acids: CASSPRVARTEAFF. As DNA, the CDR3 is TGTGCCAGCAGCCCCCGAGTTGCTCGGACTGAAGCTTTCTTT. The chain combines TRBV14 with TRBJ1-1; D unresolved. The CDR3 spans 14 residues. Germline V gene data show CDR1 as SGHDN and CDR2 as FVKESK. The V end was cut by 4 bases, the J end by 5 bases, with 14 bases between.

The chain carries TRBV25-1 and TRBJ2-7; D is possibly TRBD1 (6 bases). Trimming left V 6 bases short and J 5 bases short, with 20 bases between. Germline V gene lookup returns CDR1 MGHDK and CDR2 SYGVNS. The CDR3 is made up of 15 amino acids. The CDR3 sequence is CASRQTLQGIHEQYF. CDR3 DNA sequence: TGTGCCAGCAGGCAGACCCTCCAGGGGATCCACGAGCAGTACTTC.

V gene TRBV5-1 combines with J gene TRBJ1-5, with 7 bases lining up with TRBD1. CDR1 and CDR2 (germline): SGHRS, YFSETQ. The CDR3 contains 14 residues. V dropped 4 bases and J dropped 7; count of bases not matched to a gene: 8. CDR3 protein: CASSKGDSGQPQHF. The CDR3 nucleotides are TGCGCCAGCAGCAAAGGGGACAGCGGGCAGCCCCAGCATTTT.